The 14 T cell receptor beta chains below come from one sample, sequenced in a study of CD8+CD57+ T cells in acquired aplastic anemia. In patients chosen for sequencing, flow cytometry had shown CD8+CD57+ cell expansion. Genomic DNA acted as the template from which TCR beta VDJ combination and CDR3 sequence profiling were carried out. TCRdb processed the reads anew with MiXCR; each CDR3 protein has one entry. In the table there are around 210,000 distinct CDR3 sequences, approximately 60% of which are singletons. Sequenced material: sorted CD4+, CD8+, or CD8+CD57+ T cells (not recorded which) from PBMCs. The source of these receptors is a human donor with aplastic anemia.

The chain combines TRBV15 with TRBJ2-1; D call uncertain. The CDR3 is 18 amino acids. Germline assignment: CDR1 LNHNV and CDR2 YYDKDF (reference sequence). V gave up 0 bases and J gave up 3 bases, with 18 bases separating them. CDR3 protein: CATSREVLGRSLYNEQFF. CDR3 nucleotides: TGTGCCACCAGCAGAGAGGTCCTGGGCCGGAGTCTCTACAATGAGCAGTTCTTC.

This clonotype occurred many times. V and J are TRBV6-5 and TRBJ2-3; the D gene is possibly TRBD2 (6 bases). The germline V gene has CDR1 MNHEY and CDR2 SVGAGI. The CDR3 consists of 15 residues. With 2 bases removed from V and 1 base from J, the gap between germline ends came to 10 bases. The CDR3 DNA reads TGTGCCAGCAGTTACGGTTGGGGGGGCACAGATACGCAGTATTTT. Its protein is CASSYGWGGTDTQYF.

This rearrangement joins TRBV19 to TRBJ1-3; unclear D gene. V was clipped by 4 bases and J by 0 bases, with 10 bases between them. The CDR3 totals 15 residues. Germline lookup yields CDR1 LNHDA and CDR2 SQIVND (reference sequence). The CDR3 loop is CASSTTARSGNTIYF. Here the CDR3 DNA reads TGTGCCAGTAGTACGACCGCTCGCTCTGGAAACACCATATATTTT.

Only one count was recorded for this clonotype. CDR3 region: CASSLGSGRGKSEAFF. The DNA for the CDR3 is TGTGCCAGCAGCTTAGGGTCAGGCAGGGGAAAATCTGAAGCTTTCTTT. The genes are TRBV7-3 and TRBJ1-1, with D possibly being TRBD1 (6 bases). Germline CDR1 is SGHTA and CDR2 is FQGTGA. The V and J ends lost 2 bases and 6 bases respectively, with 19 bases between them. CDR3 length: 16 amino acids.

The chain is built from TRBV7-9 and TRBJ2-7; TRBD1 matches at 12 bases. CDR1 SEHNR and CDR2 FQNEAQ come from the germline V gene (reference sequence). The CDR3 has 16 amino acids. V gave up 5 bases and J gave up 3 bases; unmatched junction bases: 8. The CDR3 loop is CASSPPGQGALYEQYF. As DNA, the CDR3 is TGTGCCAGCAGCCCTCCGGGACAGGGGGCCCTCTACGAGCAGTACTTC.

The chain employs TRBV12-3 or TRBV12-4 and TRBJ1-6; unclear D gene. The CDR3 contains 11 residues. The V and J ends lost 0 bases and 10 bases respectively, with 1 base between them. Here the CDR3 DNA reads TGTGCCAGCAGTTTAGCATCACCCCTCCACTTT. Its protein product is CASSLASPLHF.

V usage is TRBV29-1 and J usage is TRBJ2-5; D is perhaps TRBD2 (6 bases). Germline assignment: CDR1 SQVTM and CDR2 ANQGSEA. The CDR3 runs 16 residues. Trimming pared 0 bases from V and 0 bases from J, leaving 14 bases between. CDR3: CSVEDYFAGYQETQYF. CDR3 sequence (DNA): TGCAGCGTTGAAGATTATTTTGCGGGGTACCAAGAGACCCAGTACTTC.

The chain carries TRBV7-9 and TRBJ1-1, with D possibly matching TRBD1 (6 bases). The CDR3 contains 13 residues. From germline, CDR1 is SEHNR and CDR2 FQNEAQ (reference sequence). The germline V and J ends were trimmed by 5 bases and 3 bases, with 10 bases remaining between them. In DNA, the CDR3 is TGTGCCAGCAGCCCCGAGGGGGACACTGAAGCTTTCTTT. It codes for CASSPEGDTEAFF.

In this sample, this clonotype turned up a few times. This chain links TRBV12-3 or TRBV12-4 with TRBJ1-1; D not certain. With 6 bases removed from V and 6 bases from J, the gap between germline ends came to 17 bases. This CDR3 contains 14 residues. CDR3 nucleotides: TGTGCCAGCAGAACGCCGGGAGTATTAGCTGAAGCTTTCTTT. It codes for CASRTPGVLAEAFF.

This clonotype has a handful of counts. This chain uses TRBV2 with TRBJ2-3; D perhaps matches TRBD2 (5 bases). This CDR3 has 13 residues. Germline V gene sequence: CDR1 SNHLY, CDR2 FYNNEI. Trimming cost V 4 bases and J 1 base, with 6 bases left between them. The DNA for the CDR3 is TGTGCCAGCAGTGCGGAGGGCACAGATACGCAGTATTTT. It codes for CASSAEGTDTQYF.

This clonotype has just a few counts. This chain joins TRBV29-1 and TRBJ2-3; D is perhaps TRBD2 (5 bases). Trimming removed 3 bases at V and 10 bases at J, with 11 bases between. The CDR3 length is 11 residues. CDR1 and CDR2 (germline): SQVTM, ANQGSEA. CDR3 DNA sequence: TGCAGCGTTGACCCGGGGAACGCGCAGTATTTT. This gives the protein CSVDPGNAQYF.

Ten or more counts support this clonotype. The chain combines TRBV12-3 or TRBV12-4 with TRBJ2-1; 7 positions match TRBD1. Trimming took 4 bases from V and 7 from J; bases not matched to a gene: 10. The CDR3 extends over 15 amino acids. This CDR3 is CASSSPGQGDNEQFF. CDR3 DNA: TGTGCCAGCAGTTCCCCGGGGCAGGGGGATAATGAGCAGTTCTTC.

Regarding this clonotype: The junction departs from the called germline gene at one end, perhaps through a read error. The chain combines TRBV7-2 with TRBJ2-3, with a weak D call TRBD2 (5 bases). Germline V gene data show CDR1 as SGHTA and CDR2 as FQGNSA. The CDR3 has 16 residues. CDR3: CASSPLGSSSTDTQYF. In DNA, the CDR3 is TGCGCCAGCAGCCCGCTGGGGAGCTCTAGCACAGATACGCAGTATTTT.

The V call is TRBV24-1, the J call TRBJ2-1, with D hard to call. Germline V gene sequence: CDR1 KGHDR, CDR2 SFDVKD. The CDR3 is made up of 13 amino acids. Deletions cut 0 bases from V and 8 bases from J, with 7 bases between. This CDR3 reads CATSDLKGDEQFF. The CDR3 bases are TGTGCCACCAGTGATTTGAAAGGCGATGAGCAGTTCTTC.